These 10 T cell receptor beta chains share one sample of origin, sequenced in a study of beta chain features in type 1 diabetes. Study conclusions and caveats: Patients with Type 1 diabetes showed moderately but significantly shorter TCRB CDR3s in all four CD4+ subsets.

The entirety of the isolated RNA underwent reverse transcription, so expressed TCRB transcripts were sequenced. Generated by immunoSEQ multiplex PCR, the TCRdb table keeps only in-frame clones and is missing some. The sample consists of roughly 730,000 clones, under 15% of them appearing once. For these receptors, no antigen is known. The sequenced sample was naive CD4+ T cells from blood. All receptors come from a man between 18 and 35 years old with type 1 diabetes.

This clone has just a few counts. The chain is built from TRBV18 and TRBJ1-1; D is possibly TRBD1 (5 bases). V was pared by 2 bases and J by 2 bases, with 9 bases between. The CDR3 has 14 amino acids. Germline-derived CDR1 and CDR2 are KGHSH and LQKENI. The CDR3 sequence is CASSPIQDNTEAFF. The CDR3 nucleotides are TGTGCCAGCTCACCAATACAGGATAACACTGAAGCTTTCTTT. Full variable domain (outside the CDR3, taken from reference TRBV18 and TRBJ1-1): NAGVMQNPRHLVRRRGQEARLRCSPMKGHSHVYWYRQLPEEGLKFMVYLQKENIIDESGMPKERFSAEFPKEGPSILRIQQVVRGDSAAYFCASSPIQDNTEAFFGQGTRLTVV.

V is TRBV30 and J is TRBJ1-1; no clear D. CDR1 and CDR2 (germline): GTSNPN, SVGIG (reference sequence). V lost 4 bases and J lost 2, with 17 bases in between. This CDR3 is 15 amino acids long. CDR3 DNA: TGTGCCTGGACCGAAGGAGGAGCATCTAACACTGAAGCTTTCTTT. Encoded protein: CAWTEGGASNTEAFF.

This clone was picked up a small number of times. The chain joins TRBV2 to TRBJ2-3; D gene uncertain. The V end was cut by 9 bases, the J end by 0 bases, with 13 bases between. CDR3 size: 14 residues. Per the germline V gene, CDR1 is SNHLY and CDR2 is FYNNEI. CDR3 sequence (DNA): TGTGCCAGAAGAGTGATCTCTAGCACAGATACGCAGTATTTT. Amino acid sequence: CARRVISSTDTQYF.

The rearrangement uses TRBV19 and TRBJ1-1, with 7 positions matching TRBD1. The CDR3 length is 16 residues. Looked up from germline, CDR1 is LNHDA and CDR2 is SQIVND (reference sequence). Trimming took 7 bases from V and 0 from J; bases not matched to a gene: 11. The DNA of the CDR3 is TGTGCCAGTACCTTAGGGGGCCGTGGGATGAACACTGAAGCTTTCTTT. Protein product: CASTLGGRGMNTEAFF.

The J gene is TRBJ2-7, the V gene TRBV5-1, with D unresolved. V dropped 2 bases and J dropped 4 bases, with 10 bases sitting between them. CDR1 is SGHRS and CDR2 is YFSETQ in the germline V gene. CDR3 length: 13 amino acids. The CDR3 DNA reads TGCGCCAGCAGCTTTGGACCCAGATACGAGCAGTACTTC. It yields the protein CASSFGPRYEQYF.

The V gene is TRBV2, the J gene TRBJ1-6; D not resolved. Trimming removed 6 bases from V and 5 bases from J, with 14 bases in between. The CDR3 is made up of 15 amino acids. In germline, CDR1 is SNHLY, CDR2 FYNNEI. The CDR3 region is CASSVRTRDNSPLHF. The DNA of the CDR3 is TGTGCCAGCAGCGTTAGGACGAGGGATAATTCACCCCTCCACTTT.

The chain recombines TRBV5-1 with TRBJ2-5; D is uncertain. V lost 4 bases to trimming and J lost 5 bases, with 9 bases between them. Looked up from germline, CDR1 is SGHRS and CDR2 is YFSETQ. The CDR3 sequence is 12 residues long. CDR3 coding DNA: TGCGCCAGCAGCCCCTCCTTGGAGACCCAGTACTTC. Amino acid sequence: CASSPSLETQYF.

V usage is TRBV28 and J usage is TRBJ2-7; D uncertain. V shed 6 bases and J shed 3 bases, with 15 bases lying between them. This CDR3 has 14 amino acids. Germline CDR1 is MDHEN and CDR2 is SYDVKM. CDR3 protein: CASRPTDPLYEQYF. As DNA, the CDR3 is TGTGCCAGCAGGCCCACAGATCCACTCTACGAGCAGTACTTC.

CDR3: CASSLVRTGEDNSPLHF. CDR3 sequence (DNA): TGTGCCAGCAGCCTCGTACGGACAGGGGAGGATAATTCACCCCTCCACTTT. The rearrangement uses TRBV5-6 and TRBJ1-6; 9 bases match TRBD1. Germline V lookup: CDR1 SGHDT, CDR2 YYEEEE. The V gene end was trimmed by 4 bases and the J gene end by 5 bases; junction bases not matched to a gene: 10. The length of the CDR3 is 17 residues.

The gene calls are TRBV30 and TRBJ1-4; D remains ambiguous. Germline V CDR1 and CDR2: GTSNPN, SVGIG (reference sequence). V was shortened by 2 bases and J by 5 bases, with 15 bases between the two germline ends. The CDR3 runs 15 residues. The CDR3 spells CAWSPPQDLNEKLFF. As DNA, the CDR3 is TGTGCCTGGAGTCCCCCGCAGGATCTAAATGAAAAACTGTTTTTT.